Listed below are T cell receptor beta chains from one sample, sequenced in a study of blood T cells in healthy people across ages. TCRdb analysed the 5' RACE reads with MiXCR anew, one entry per CDR3 protein. Among about 1.8 million distinct CDR3 sequences listed, roughly 50% were seen once. Sequencing used blood. The receptors were gathered from a middle-aged woman in good health. Each CDR3 is given with its conserved first and last residue. Each record gives: D gene, clone size, J gene, V gene, CDR3 DNA, CDR3 protein. A D gene is named only where the DNA matches it firmly. Size is stated for part of the rows, as once, few or many counts, or as a class when the clone is expanded.

>TRBD1|NA|TRBJ2-1|TRBV7-9
TGTGCCAGCAGCTTAGTGACAGGGGATAACTACAATGAGCAGTTCTTC
CASSLVTGDNYNEQFF
>TRBD1|NA|TRBJ2-5|TRBV7-2
TGTGCCAGCAGCTTACAGGGGGCGGCCCAAGAGACCCAGTACTTC
CASSLQGAAQETQYF
>NA|few|TRBJ2-4|TRBV20-1
TGCAGTGCTAGGGGCCAGGACCGGGCCAAAAACATTCAGTACTTC
CSARGQDRAKNIQYF
>NA|NA|TRBJ2-7|TRBV28
TGTGCCAGCAGTTTGGGGGCCGAGGCCCCAACGCCCTACGAGCAGTACTTC
CASSLGAEAPTPYEQYF
>NA|NA|TRBJ2-7|TRBV6-2/TRBV6-3
TGTGCCAGCAGCAAGGACTGGATCTACGAGCAGTACTTC
CASSKDWIYEQYF
>TRBD2|few|TRBJ2-5|TRBV7-9
TGTGCCAGCAGCTCGAATCACGGGGGGGAGACCCAGTACTTC
CASSSNHGGETQYF
>NA|few|TRBJ1-2|TRBV6-2/TRBV6-3
TGTGCCAGCAGGGACTCAACTCACTATGGCTACACCTTC
CASRDSTHYGYTF
>NA|NA|TRBJ1-5|TRBV27
TGTGCCAGCAGTCATCGATTTGTGGATCAGCCCCAGCATTTT
CASSHRFVDQPQHF
>TRBD2|NA|TRBJ2-3|TRBV7-3
TGTGCCAGCAGCCGAGGGACTAGCGGGATCGGCACAGATACGCAGTATTTT
CASSRGTSGIGTDTQYF
>NA|NA|TRBJ1-4|TRBV27
TGTGCCAGCAGTCGTAGAGTCGTTTTGGGTAATGAAAAACTGTTTTTT
CASSRRVVLGNEKLFF
>NA|NA|TRBJ2-5|TRBV27
TGTGCCAGCAGTTTCCTCGGGGCTGCTCAAGAGACCCAGTACTTC
CASSFLGAAQETQYF
>NA|NA|TRBJ2-5|TRBV20-1
TGCAGTGCTAGAGAACGGGACCGTGGAGAGACCCAGTACTTC
CSARERDRGETQYF
>NA|NA|TRBJ1-4|TRBV10-3
TGTGCCCATTCGGTAGGGGAGGGTGAAAAACTGTTTTTT
CAHSVGEGEKLFF
>TRBD1|few|TRBJ1-5|TRBV7-2
TGTGCCAGCAGCCAACGGTGGGACAGTGATCAGCCCCAGCATTTT
CASSQRWDSDQPQHF
>NA|few|TRBJ1-2|TRBV4-1
TGCGCCAGCAGCCAGGCCGTATTAAACTATGGCTACACCTTC
CASSQAVLNYGYTF
>TRBD2|NA|TRBJ2-5|TRBV28
TGTGCCAGCAGTTCCGGGACTAGCCAGAAGACCCAGTACTTC
CASSSGTSQKTQYF
>TRBD1|NA|TRBJ2-1|TRBV27
TGTGCCAGCAGTGTAAACAGGGGAAGGGGTTACAATGAGCAGTTCTTC
CASSVNRGRGYNEQFF
>NA|once|TRBJ1-1|TRBV5-1
TGCGCCGGCAGCTTGGTTGGGGGGCCCACTGAAGCTTTCTTT
CAGSLVGGPTEAFF
>TRBD2|NA|TRBJ2-5|TRBV20-1
TGCAGTGCTAGTCACATCCGGGAGGGGGAGACCCAGTACTTC
CSASHIREGETQYF
>TRBD2|few|TRBJ2-3|TRBV12-3/TRBV12-4
TGTGCCAGCAGTTTCCGGGGGGGGGCTAGCACAGATACGCAGTATTTT
CASSFRGGASTDTQYF
>NA|NA|TRBJ2-7|TRBV2
TGTGCCATCAGAGCCTCCTACGAGCAGTACTTC
CAIRASYEQYF
>TRBD2|many|TRBJ2-3|TRBV3-1
TGTGCCAGCAGCCCGGGACTAGCGGGGCTCACAGATACGCAGTATTTT
CASSPGLAGLTDTQYF
>NA|NA|TRBJ1-4|TRBV20-1
TGCAGTGCTCGCAGAGGGGGAAGTAATGAAAAACTGTTTTTT
CSARRGGSNEKLFF
>NA|NA|TRBJ2-1|TRBV7-9
TGTGCCAGCAGCCGAGCGGGTCCTCGGAGCAATGAGCAGTTCTTC
CASSRAGPRSNEQFF